This T cell receptor (beta chain) was sequenced during a study of resident and recirculating memory T cells in vitiligo (dated by TCRdb to 2016 to 2018). Broadly, across the study: For TCR beta sequencing, each of a few stable vitiligo patients provided PBMCs along with epidermis taken by shave biopsy from two lesional and two nonlesional sites. The human TCR beta sequencing tested whether specific clones in lesional vitiligo skin differed from clones in nonlesional skin and blood. Right before genomic DNA was extracted using the Qiagen DNeasy Blood & Tissue Kit, the samples were homogenized with no cell sorting step.

General conclusions and limits of the study: Overlap and correlation analysis showed no significant repertoire overlap between biopsies except for each lesion with itself, even within a single patient. TCR sequences were not shared across biopsy sites or across patients, which suggests that different T cell clones infiltrate different lesions, a pattern described as private specificity. No unique dominant TCR clone was detected, and clonality varied among vitiligo lesions. Future mechanistic studies are needed so that the relative contributions of the lesion-infiltrating T cell clones and of human Trm versus Tcm pools can be evaluated.

With respect to this clone: This receptor's antigen is unknown. Base qualities are not recorded, but no much larger clone differs from it by a single base.

V is cut back by 1 base and J by 7 bases, with 11 bases in the junction unmatched. From the cysteine through the phenylalanine, the CDR3 covers 16 amino acids. The kept DNA is CDR3 alone, 48 bases in frame from the first base. Looking up the germline V gene yields CDR1 LGHNA and CDR2 YNFKEQ. TCR beta chains were amplified from genomic DNA using the immunoSEQ hsTCRB kit. Sequencing of TCR beta libraries was performed on an Illumina MiSeq instrument by the immunoSEQ service. In the paper's pipeline: Repertoire data were analyzed using the immunoSEQ Analyzer. Not all clones reach the TCRdb copy of this immuneACCESS table, which keeps in-frame sequences only. Checked studies attribute under half of the gap to unresolved V genes and leave the rest unexplained. That table is the source of V, J and clone size, and D and trimming were worked out from the DNA. For this sample there are 75,000 to 85,000 clones; around 90% appear just once. The ten largest clones represent 4% to 5.5% of the sample.

Vitiligo was considered stable when no change in lesions had been observed over the previous 6 months. To qualify as stable, patients additionally needed to show no confetti depigmentation, which is a clinical sign of active vitiligo. Any patient who had received treatment in the previous three months was excluded. PBMCs were isolated from heparinized blood by Ficoll density gradient centrifugation and then flash-frozen. Here the chain combines TRBV4-2 and TRBJ2-7, with 9 junctional bases fitting TRBD2. Sequenced: blood. The TCR sequence derives from a male donor with vitiligo. The sequenced DNA: TGTGCCAGCAGCCAAGTAGGGGCTAGCGGGATCGGAGAGCAGTACTTC. Its protein is CASSQVGASGIGEQYF.